Detailed here is one TCR beta chain. There is no known antigen for this receptor. Base qualities are not recorded, but no much larger clone differs from it by a single base. The data derive from a study of regulatory T cells (dated by TCRdb to about 2018). General notes on the study: Between CD3G-deficient patients and healthy controls, the study compared T-cell receptor beta repertoires in sorted regulatory T cells, conventional CD4+ T cells and CD8+ T cells.

All CD3G-deficient patients had evidence of autoimmunity, which was more severe in two of the patients. Patients ranged from 2 to 39 years of age at testing and had reduced naive and increased memory CD4+ and CD8+ T-cell proportions. The patient group comprised roughly 6 individuals with CD3G deficiency. Patient samples and clinical data came from an international physician network spanning the United States, Europe and Asia. Ficoll density separation was used to isolate peripheral blood mononuclear cells. CD3+ CD8+ CD4- T cells were isolated using a FACSAria cell sorter. Paper-wide results and their limitations: Patient repertoires showed restricted unique TRB V-J pairs and skewed V and J gene usage, most marked in regulatory T cells. Compared with control CD8+ cells, CD8+ T cells derived from patients showed a nonsignificant trend toward reduced Shannon entropy.

In the multiplex PCR, 52 forward TRBV primers and 13 reverse TRBJ primers were used, and assay-based and computational corrections were applied for amplification bias. Rearranged TRB loci were amplified from genomic DNA by multiplex PCR within the immunoSEQ assay. TRB amplicons were sequenced on an Illumina HiSeq platform. Regarding the original processing steps: Raw sequences were error-filtered and aligned to reference gene sequences by custom algorithms, then analyzed with the immunoSEQ online tools. Productive and nonproductive TRB rearrangement frequencies were evaluated among both unique and total sequences. The likelihood of self-reactivity was estimated by examining two features, hydrophobicity and amino acid composition, of TRB CDR3 positions 6 and 7. Groups were compared by t tests, Mann-Whitney tests or two-way ANOVA performed in Prism software. In its TCRdb copy, this immuneACCESS table keeps in-frame sequences only and misses some clones. Where compared with another copy, unresolved V genes explain less than half of these, and the others have no known cause. Clone size and V and J calls were adopted from that table, with D and trimming inferred from the DNA. This sample is represented by some 21,000 clones; approximately 93% of them were singletons. The ten largest clones add up to 3% to 4.5% of the sample.

Material: CD8+ T cells sorted from blood. The sequence derives from a child aged 2-15 years with CD3G deficiency.

For the CDR3, the sequence is CASRTSNEQFF. The DNA reads TGTGCCAGCAGGACCTCGAATGAGCAGTTCTTC. The V and J genes are TRBV6-1 and TRBJ2-1; the D gene cannot be resolved reliably. The V and J ends are trimmed by 6 bases and 7 bases, leaving 7 bases between them. Including cysteine and phenylalanine, the CDR3 has 11 amino acids. Only CDR3 DNA remains: 33 bases, in frame from the first base. In the germline V gene, CDR1 corresponds to MNHNS and CDR2 to SASEGT.